What follows describes a single T cell receptor (beta chain). CDR1 is SEHNR, CDR2 FQNEAQ, per germline (reference sequence). The CDR3 covers 14 residues. V was pared by 5 bases and J by 6 bases, with 14 bases between. The data were obtained in a study of blood T cell repertoires in COVID-19. Profiled with immunoSEQ multiplex PCR; TCRdb holds only in-frame clones, not every one. The table has fewer than 300,000 clones, over 70% seen once; the top ten hold about 3.5%. The receptor was isolated from an elderly woman with acute or convalescent COVID-19. Sequencing was carried out using peripheral blood. V usage is TRBV7-9 and J usage is TRBJ2-1, with D possibly matching TRBD2 (5 bases). The CDR3 nucleotides are TGTGCCAGCAGCCTTACGAGGGAGACCAATGAGCAGTTCTTC. Its translation: CASSLTRETNEQFF.